This T cell receptor beta chain comes out of a study of T cell repertoires in cytomegalovirus infection. Across the whole study: TCR beta signatures that were public indicated CMV infection and matching HLA type.

TCRdb re-analysed the reads in MiXCR, keeping a single row per CDR3 protein. The table shows about 740,000 distinct CDR3 sequences, with 35% to 45% occurring only once. Trimming left V 3 bases short and J 5 bases short, with 13 bases between. The V gene's germline CDR1 is LGHDT and CDR2 YNNKEL (reference sequence). The CDR3 has 14 amino acids. V usage is TRBV3-1 and J usage is TRBJ2-5; D is possibly TRBD2 (5 bases). The sequenced material came from PBMCs. The TCR was taken from a human donor in good health (CMV status not recorded). Some clones in this sample may be carry-over from other donors' samples. CDR3 DNA: TGTGCCAGCAGCCATGGAGAGGGTGTGGAGACCCAGTACTTC. Protein: CASSHGEGVETQYF.